This is a list of T cell receptor beta chains from one sample in a study of blood T cell repertoires in COVID-19. Libraries were prepared by immunoSEQ multiplex PCR; TCRdb keeps only in-frame clonotypes and omits some of them. The sample has some 80,000 clones; roughly 80% are singletons. Sequenced: peripheral blood. These receptors originate from a woman aged 65 to 85 with acute or convalescent COVID-19. The CDR3 runs from the conserved cysteine through the conserved F or W. A D gene is named only where the DNA matches it firmly. The size field is filled for only some rows; it gives once, few, many or a size class.

TRBJ1-2 TRBV4-1 - TRBD1 TGCGCCAGCAGCCACGCAGGGACAGTGCGACGCTACACCTTC CASSHAGTVRRYTF
TRBJ2-5 TRBV6-6 - TRBD2 TGTGCCAGCAGTTTACTAGCGGGAGGAACAGAGACCCAGTACTTC CASSLLAGGTETQYF
TRBJ1-4 TRBV30 - TRBD1 TGTGCCTGGAGTACTACAGGGGGGAGTGAAAAACTGTTTTTT CAWSTTGGSEKLFF
TRBJ2-5 TRBV15 - TRBD1 TGTGCCACCAGCAGACCCCAAGGACAGGTTGGGGAGACCCAGTACTTC CATSRPQGQVGETQYF
TRBJ1-5 TRBV2 few TRBD1 TGTGCCAGCAGGGGACAGACCTATAGCAATCAGCCCCAGCATTTT CASRGQTYSNQPQHF
TRBJ2-1 TRBV29-1 - TRBD1 TGCAGCGTAGGACAGGGAGAATATGAGCAGTTCTTC CSVGQGEYEQFF
TRBJ1-3 TRBV9 - - TGTGCCAGCAGCGCCAGCGGAGTGCGGGCCCTACCTGGAAACACCATATATTTT CASSASGVRALPGNTIYF
TRBJ2-1 TRBV2 - - TGTGCCAGCAGGGGTATCGGGGAGCAGTTCTTC CASRGIGEQFF
TRBJ2-1 TRBV5-1 - TRBD1 TGCGCCAGCAGCTTAACCGGGACAGGGAACAATGAGCAGTTCTTC CASSLTGTGNNEQFF
TRBJ1-1 TRBV5-1 - - TGCGCCAGCAGCCCCGGCGGGAACACTGAAGCTTTCTTT CASSPGGNTEAFF
TRBJ1-5 TRBV30 - TRBD1 TGTGCCTGGGGACAGGTTGCGCATAGCAATCAGCCCCAGCATTTT CAWGQVAHSNQPQHF
TRBJ2-3 TRBV9 - TRBD2 TGTGCCAGCAGCGTAGTAGCGGGAGGGCGGGATACGCAGTATTTT CASSVVAGGRDTQYF
TRBJ1-2 TRBV24-1 - - TGTGCCACCAGTGATACAGGGACCGATGGCTACACCTTC CATSDTGTDGYTF
TRBJ1-2 TRBV7-9 - TRBD1 TGTGCCAGCAGCTTAGATTCGCTGGACAGGGGAGAGGGCTACACCTTC CASSLDSLDRGEGYTF
TRBJ1-1 TRBV10-3 once - TGTGCCATCAGTGAGTCGAGAGTGAACACTGAAGCTTTCTTT CAISESRVNTEAFF
TRBJ2-7 TRBV12-3/TRBV12-4 - - TGTGCCAGCAGTTTTATCGGCTACGAGCAGTACTTC CASSFIGYEQYF
TRBJ1-5 TRBV19 - TRBD1 TGTGCCAGTAGTAATGACAGGGGCGTGGGTCAGCCCCAGCATTTT CASSNDRGVGQPQHF
TRBJ2-7 TRBV19 - TRBD2 TGTGCCAGTGCCCGGGGGACTAACTCCTACGAGCAGTACTTC CASARGTNSYEQYF
TRBJ2-5 TRBV19 - - TGTGCCAGTAGGCAGAGCGCCTTCCAAGAGACCCAGTACTTC CASRQSAFQETQYF
TRBJ2-7 TRBV2 once TRBD1 TGTGCCAGCCTCATGTCCGGGACAGGGCCCGGCGAGCAGTACTTC CASLMSGTGPGEQYF
TRBJ2-1 TRBV5-8 - TRBD2 TGTGCCAGCAGCATAACACTAGCGGGAGGGATCGTCAATGAGCAGTTCTTC CASSITLAGGIVNEQFF
TRBJ2-2 TRBV5-1 once - TGCGCCAGCAGCGAGTACAGGGCCACCGGGGAGCTGTTTTTT CASSEYRATGELFF
TRBJ1-2 TRBV7-2 - - TGTGCCAGCAGCCTCCCCGGAAGGGGCGGCTACACCTTC CASSLPGRGGYTF
TRBJ2-2 TRBV29-1 - TRBD2 TGCAGCGTTGGCGCGGGAGGGCCCAGCACCGGGGAGCTGTTTTTT CSVGAGGPSTGELFF
TRBJ2-3 TRBV7-3 once - TGTGCCAGCAGCTTAGGGCCTCCGGGGGATACGCAGTATTTT CASSLGPPGDTQYF
TRBJ1-1 TRBV7-9 - TRBD1 TGTGCCAGCAGCTTAGCGGGACAGGGGTACACCACCCAGAACACTGAAGCTTTCTTT CASSLAGQGYTTQNTEAFF
TRBJ1-4 TRBV3-1/TRBV3-2 - - TGTGCCAGCAGCCAAGTAAACGGGGCAGGGGTTGGAGAAAAACTGTTTTTT CASSQVNGAGVGEKLFF
TRBJ1-1 TRBV7-8 once - TGTGCCAGCAGCTTAGAAACAGGAACGGCTTTCTTT CASSLETGTAFF
TRBJ2-5 TRBV5-1 - - TGCGCCAGCAGCTTCCTCCTAGCAGCACAAGAGACCCAGTACTTC CASSFLLAAQETQYF
TRBJ1-4 TRBV19 - TRBD1 TGTGCCAGTAGTATAGAGGACCTAATAGGACAGGGGGTGGAGGTAGCTAATGAAAAACTGTTTTTT CASSIEDLIGQGVEVANEKLFF
TRBJ2-7 TRBV27 - TRBD1 TGTGCCAGCAGTCTAACAGGGGAAGCCATCTACGAGCAGTACTTC CASSLTGEAIYEQYF
TRBJ2-7 TRBV3-1/TRBV3-2 - - TGTGCCAGCAGCCAAGGGGTTGGCGGGAAGGTTGTTTACGAGCAGTACTTC CASSQGVGGKVVYEQYF
TRBJ2-7 TRBV4-2 - - TGTGCCAGCAGCCAAGATTCGGGAGCGGAAAACTCCTACGAGCAGTACTTC CASSQDSGAENSYEQYF
TRBJ2-3 TRBV5-1 once - TGCGCCAGCTCACCAGCGGGTTTAAACACAGATACGCAGTATTTT CASSPAGLNTDTQYF
TRBJ2-1 TRBV6-5 - TRBD2 TGTGCCAGCAGTCGACTAGCCAATGAGCAGTTCTTC CASSRLANEQFF
TRBJ2-7 TRBV7-2 - TRBD2 TGTGCCAGCAGCTCAGGACTAGCGGGGCATTACGAGCAGTACTTC CASSSGLAGHYEQYF
TRBJ2-1 TRBV5-1 - TRBD2 TGCGCCAGCAGCTCCGGACTAGCGGGAAGTTCTGAGCAGTTCTTC CASSSGLAGSSEQFF
TRBJ1-1 TRBV3-1/TRBV3-2 - - TGTGCCAGCAGCCGACTGGGGGCAGACCGCACTGAAGCTTTCTTT CASSRLGADRTEAFF
TRBJ2-3 TRBV6-1 few - TGTGCCAGCAGTGATTTAGGGGGGGTCACAGATACGCAGTATTTT CASSDLGGVTDTQYF
TRBJ2-5 TRBV9 - TRBD1 TGTGCCAGCAGCGTAGGAACAGGGGGATGGGAGACCCAGTACTTC CASSVGTGGWETQYF
TRBJ1-1 TRBV9 - - TGTGCCAGCAGCGGCGGGATCAGACGGACCTCGAGTAAGAACACTGAAGCTTTCTTT CASSGGIRRTSSKNTEAFF
TRBJ2-7 TRBV4-1 few - TGCGCCAGCAGCCAAGCCCTCAGGGGACCCTACGAGCAGTACTTC CASSQALRGPYEQYF
TRBJ2-7 TRBV6-5 few - TGTGCCAGCAGCTACGTGGGAGTTTCCGAGCAGTACTTC CASSYVGVSEQYF
TRBJ1-1 TRBV12-3/TRBV12-4 - - TGTGCCAGCAGTTTCAACAGGAACACTGAAGCTTTCTTT CASSFNRNTEAFF
TRBJ2-7 TRBV4-1 - TRBD1 TGCGCCAGCAGCCAAGTCGGCAGGGGGATCTACGAGCAGTACTTC CASSQVGRGIYEQYF
TRBJ1-2 TRBV2 once - TGTGCCAGCGCCCCTCACAGCCAAGGCTACACCTTC CASAPHSQGYTF
TRBJ2-7 TRBV5-1 once TRBD2 TGCGCCAGCAGCCCCGTAGCGGGAGTCCACGAGCAGTACTTC CASSPVAGVHEQYF
TRBJ2-3 TRBV12-5 - - TGTGCTAGTGGTTTGGTAATGAGGTTGAGTACGCAGTATTTT CASGLVMRLSTQYF
TRBJ1-1 TRBV29-1 - TRBD1 TGCAGCGTAATGACAGGGTCTTGGACTGAAGCTTTCTTT CSVMTGSWTEAFF
TRBJ2-1 TRBV6-4 - - TGTGCCAGCAGTGAGACTAGGCTATCCTACAATGAGCAGTTCTTC CASSETRLSYNEQFF
TRBJ1-5 TRBV5-1 - TRBD1 TGCGCCAGCAGCTTGAATGACAGGGACAATCAGCCCCAGCATTTT CASSLNDRDNQPQHF